This T cell receptor (beta chain) was captured in a study of T-cell memory formation after mild COVID-19. A word on this clonotype: Its specificity is not known.

Using constant-segment primers, 5'RACE produced TCR alpha and TCR beta cDNA libraries carrying sample barcodes and UMIs. In TCRdb, the 5' RACE reads were re-called with MiXCR into one record per CDR3 protein. The sample lists roughly 150,000 distinct CDR3 sequences; about 14% were seen once. Study observations and caveats: Researchers report contracting CD4+ clones mostly in CM and EM, with CD8+ clones in EMRA. Several responding clones turned up in pre-infection memory, indicating that cross-reactive memory may have taken part.

Trimming removed 4 bases from V and 2 bases from J, with 13 bases in between. Germline V gene data show CDR1 as SGDLS and CDR2 as YYNGEE. The CDR3 runs to 15 residues. The receptor comes from an adult woman who had mild COVID-19 (a few samples of this study predate the infection). Cell type and time point are not known. The V and J genes are TRBV9 and TRBJ2-1; maybe TRBD2 (6 bases). Sequenced material: PBMCs or a T cell subset sorted from them (not recorded which). CDR3 DNA: TGTGCCAGCAGCCTTAGCGGTGCCCCCTACAATGAGCAGTTCTTC. Translating it yields CASSLSGAPYNEQFF.